Each of the 15 T cell receptor beta chains below was sequenced from the same sample in a study of blood T cell dynamics during melanoma immunotherapy. The time point here: week 3, after first cycle of checkpoint inhibitor. Assay used: immunoSEQ multiplex PCR; TCRdb lists only in-frame clones, some missing. The sample lists over 12,000 clones, around 85% occurring once. The sample in question was blood, obtained from a patient treated with checkpoint blockade. The receptors originated from a human donor with melanoma.

Worth noting for this clone: This same CDR3 is encoded by further DNA sequences in the sample. CDR3 DNA: TGCAGCGTTGAAAAGGGGACAGGGGGCGCTTACGAGCAGTACTTC. It encodes CSVEKGTGGAYEQYF. V usage is TRBV29-1 and J usage is TRBJ2-7; 12 nucleotides align to TRBD1. CDR1 and CDR2 (germline): SQVTM, ANQGSEA. Trimming at V came to 2 bases and at J to 4 bases, leaving 6 bases not matched to a gene. The CDR3 is 15 residues long.

The rearrangement joins TRBV4-1 to TRBJ2-1; D not resolved. Trimming cost V 6 bases and J 15 bases, with 15 bases left between them. The CDR3 loop spans 11 amino acids. Germline loops: CDR1 MGHRA, CDR2 YSYEKL. The CDR3 spells CASSHRMSMFF. The CDR3 region has the DNA TGCGCCAGCAGTCATAGAATGAGTATGTTCTTC.

J is TRBJ2-5 and V is TRBV6-4; the D is unclear. The CDR3 runs to 14 residues. The V gene lost 0 bases and the J gene lost 5 bases, with 10 bases spanning the gap. Germline-derived CDR1 and CDR2 are MRHNA and SNTAGT. The CDR3 nucleotides read TGTGCCAGCAGTGACTCGACCGGGTACGAGACCCAGTACTTC. As protein: CASSDSTGYETQYF.

This clone was recorded only once. The CDR3 region is CASPLARIEQFF. The CDR3 bases are TGTGCCAGCCCCCTCGCGAGAATTGAGCAGTTCTTC. The chain is built from TRBV11-1 and TRBJ2-1; D unresolved. In germline, CDR1 is SGHAT, CDR2 FQDESV (reference sequence). This CDR3 has 12 residues. V gave up 8 bases and J gave up 9 bases, with 14 bases separating them.

This clone appeared a single time. The chain recombines TRBV7-6 with TRBJ2-6; a possible D gene is TRBD2 (6 bases). The ends were cut back, 3 bases at V and 0 bases at J, with 6 bases in the middle. This CDR3 comprises 15 residues. CDR1 SGHVS and CDR2 FNYEAQ come from the germline V gene. CDR3 nucleotides: TGTGCCAGCAGCTTGGGGGGCTCTGGGGCCAACGTCCTGACTTTC. Translation gives CASSLGGSGANVLTF.

This chain links TRBV28 with TRBJ1-4; a possible D gene is TRBD1 (6 bases). Germline V gene sequence: CDR1 MDHEN, CDR2 SYDVKM. V gave up 6 bases and J gave up 1 base, with 9 bases separating them. The CDR3 totals 14 residues. CDR3 residues: CASRRGGTNEKLFF. CDR3 in DNA: TGTGCCAGCAGGAGGGGGGGAACTAATGAAAAACTGTTTTTT. Filled out from reference TRBV28 and TRBJ1-4, the complete variable domain reads DVKVTQSSRYLVKRTGEKVFLECVQDMDHENMFWYRQDPGLGLRLIYFSYDVKMKEKGDIPEGYSVSREKKERFSLILESASTNQTSMYLCASRRGGTNEKLFFGSGTQLSVL.

The chain links TRBV2 to TRBJ2-4; D unclear. CDR3 size: 15 residues. Trimming cost V 7 bases and J 0 bases, with 13 bases left between them. Germline lookup yields CDR1 SNHLY and CDR2 FYNNEI. The CDR3: CASTGSALAKNIQYF. For the CDR3, the DNA is TGTGCCAGCACCGGATCCGCCCTAGCCAAAAACATTCAGTACTTC.

This clone was detected only a few times. The chain uses TRBV28 and TRBJ2-7, with D perhaps given as TRBD1 or TRBD2 (5 bases each). CDR3 length equals 15 residues. The germline CDR1 and CDR2 sequences are MDHEN and SYDVKM. The V gene lost 6 bases and the J gene lost 0 bases, with 15 bases spanning the gap. The CDR3 sequence: CASRPPGRLSYEQYF. The DNA of the CDR3 is TGTGCCAGCAGACCCCCGGGGCGCCTCTCCTACGAGCAGTACTTC.

This clone was found once. The V and J genes are TRBV7-2 and TRBJ2-7; perhaps TRBD1 as D (6 bases). In germline, CDR1 is SGHTA, CDR2 FQGNSA. Deletions cut 1 base from V and 6 bases from J, with 13 bases between. The CDR3 covers 14 residues. The CDR3 nucleotides read TGTGCCAGCAGCTTAGGTCAGGGGCTGCGCGAGCAGTACTTC. Translating it yields CASSLGQGLREQYF.

V usage is TRBV30 and J usage is TRBJ2-3, with D possibly matching TRBD1 (6 bases). The ends were cut back, 0 bases at V and 4 bases at J, with 8 bases in the middle. CDR1 and CDR2 (germline): GTSNPN, SVGIG (reference sequence). CDR3 length equals 13 residues. The CDR3 region has the DNA TGTGCCTGGAGTGTAGGGGGAGCAGATACGCAGTATTTT. This encodes CAWSVGGADTQYF.

V gene TRBV7-9 combines with J gene TRBJ2-1; 16 bases fit TRBD2. Germline lookup yields CDR1 SEHNR and CDR2 FQNEAQ (reference sequence). The CDR3 length is 15 residues. The V gene end was trimmed by 5 bases and the J gene end by 10 bases; junction bases not matched to a gene: 5. CDR3 sequence (DNA): TGTGCCAGCAGCCCGGGACTAGCGGGAGGGGAAGAGCAGTTCTTC. This gives the protein CASSPGLAGGEEQFF. The full variable domain, with the rest looked up from reference TRBV7-9 and TRBJ2-1, is DTGVSQNPRHKITKRGQNVTFRCDPISEHNRLYWYRQTLGQGPEFLTYFQNEAQLEKSRLLSDRFSAERPKGSFSTLEIQRTEQGDSAMYLCASSPGLAGGEEQFFGPGTRLTVL.

This sequence joins TRBV7-9 and TRBJ2-2, with D perhaps being TRBD1 or TRBD2 (5 bases each). V dropped 6 bases and J dropped 7 bases, with 12 bases sitting between them. The CDR3 covers 13 residues. Germline-derived CDR1 and CDR2 are SEHNR and FQNEAQ (reference sequence). The CDR3 loop reads CASSPQGDGELFF. In DNA form, the CDR3 reads TGTGCCAGCAGTCCTCAGGGAGACGGGGAGCTGTTTTTT.

The V call is TRBV10-3, the J call TRBJ2-7; either TRBD1 or TRBD2 may supply D (5 bases each). Trimming took 10 bases from V and 0 from J, leaving 16 bases between them. Per germline, CDR1 ENHRY and CDR2 SYGVKD. The CDR3 extends over 14 amino acids. CDR3 DNA sequence: TGTGCCACCTCGGGACCTCCACCCTCCTACGAGCAGTACTTC. As protein: CATSGPPPSYEQYF.

The chain uses TRBV9 and TRBJ2-1, with D possibly TRBD1 on 7 matching bases. Trimming removed 3 bases from V and 1 base from J, with 8 bases in between. The CDR3 extends over 14 amino acids. Germline V gene data show CDR1 as SGDLS and CDR2 as YYNGEE. DNA for the CDR3: TGTGCCAGCAGCGCAGGGGGGTCCTACAATGAGCAGTTCTTC. This translates into CASSAGGSYNEQFF.

Here the CDR3 DNA reads TGTGCCAGCAGCGGCGGACAGGGTACCTACGAGCAGTACTTC. It is translated as CASSGGQGTYEQYF. The chain links TRBV13 to TRBJ2-5; 8 nucleotides agree with TRBD1. With the DNA end fitting TRBJ2-7 better, the J assignment may be wrong. Germline CDR1 and CDR2: PRHDT and FYEKMQ (reference sequence). The CDR3 runs 14 residues.